Listed below are T cell receptor beta chains from one sample, sequenced in a study of cytomegalovirus exposure and HLA in healthy donors. Libraries were prepared by immunoSEQ multiplex PCR; TCRdb keeps only in-frame clonotypes and omits some of them. The data hold 90,000 to 110,000 clones, with 83% observed a single time. The sample was PBMCs. The source is a man aged 18-30 years in good health and CMV-seronegative. The CDR3 runs from the conserved cysteine through the conserved F or W. D genes are given only for firm matches. Rows may omit the clone size; those that give it use once, few, many or a size class.

D gene: -
V gene: TRBV5-6
clone size: -
J gene: TRBJ1-1
CDR3 protein: CASSLAEPLKAFF
CDR3 DNA: TGTGCCAGCAGCTTGGCTGAGCCCCTTAAAGCTTTCTTT

D gene: TRBD1
V gene: TRBV2
clone size: -
J gene: TRBJ1-2
CDR3 protein: CASSEEGGQTYGYTF
CDR3 DNA: TGTGCCAGCAGTGAAGAGGGGGGACAGACCTATGGCTACACCTTC

D gene: -
V gene: TRBV19
clone size: -
J gene: TRBJ2-1
CDR3 protein: CASKTGWRDEQFF
CDR3 DNA: TGTGCCAGTAAGACGGGATGGAGGGATGAGCAGTTCTTC

D gene: -
V gene: TRBV6-5
clone size: -
J gene: TRBJ2-7
CDR3 protein: CATYHRVTYEQYF
CDR3 DNA: TGTGCCACCTACCACAGGGTTACCTACGAGCAGTACTTC

D gene: -
V gene: TRBV14
clone size: -
J gene: TRBJ2-7
CDR3 protein: CASSQESLFYEQYF
CDR3 DNA: TGTGCCAGCAGCCAAGAGTCCCTATTCTACGAGCAGTACTTC

D gene: -
V gene: TRBV28
clone size: -
J gene: TRBJ1-1
CDR3 protein: CASSGGRGKVNTEAFF
CDR3 DNA: TGTGCCAGCAGTGGCGGCAGGGGAAAGGTGAACACTGAAGCTTTCTTT

D gene: TRBD1
V gene: TRBV2
clone size: -
J gene: TRBJ1-4
CDR3 protein: CASSDRQGMDEKLFF
CDR3 DNA: TGTGCCAGCAGTGACCGACAGGGGATGGATGAAAAACTGTTTTTT

D gene: TRBD1
V gene: TRBV28
clone size: -
J gene: TRBJ1-1
CDR3 protein: CASSLATGASNTEAFF
CDR3 DNA: TGTGCCAGCAGTCTAGCAACAGGGGCGTCGAACACTGAAGCTTTCTTT

D gene: TRBD1
V gene: TRBV11-2
clone size: -
J gene: TRBJ1-1
CDR3 protein: CASSTPGQGSMNTEAFF
CDR3 DNA: TGTGCCAGCAGCACCCCGGGACAGGGTTCTATGAACACTGAAGCTTTCTTT

D gene: TRBD1
V gene: TRBV18
clone size: -
J gene: TRBJ1-2
CDR3 protein: CASSPRQGNSDYGYTF
CDR3 DNA: TGTGCCAGCTCACCGAGACAGGGAAATAGTGACTATGGCTACACCTTC

D gene: TRBD2
V gene: TRBV4-1
clone size: -
J gene: TRBJ2-2
CDR3 protein: CASSRPAGNTGELFF
CDR3 DNA: TGCGCCAGCAGCCGCCCAGCGGGAAACACCGGGGAGCTGTTTTTT

D gene: TRBD2
V gene: TRBV6-4
clone size: many
J gene: TRBJ2-3
CDR3 protein: CASSVAGGPDTQYF
CDR3 DNA: TGTGCCAGCAGTGTAGCGGGAGGGCCAGATACGCAGTATTTT

D gene: TRBD2
V gene: TRBV13
clone size: -
J gene: TRBJ2-3
CDR3 protein: CASSLGREGPREDTQYF
CDR3 DNA: TGTGCCAGCAGCTTAGGGCGGGAGGGCCCTCGTGAAGATACGCAGTATTTT

D gene: TRBD1
V gene: TRBV6-6
clone size: -
J gene: TRBJ2-7
CDR3 protein: CASRRSGQGHEQYF
CDR3 DNA: TGTGCCAGCAGACGTTCCGGACAGGGCCACGAGCAGTACTTC

D gene: TRBD1
V gene: TRBV18
clone size: once
J gene: TRBJ1-5
CDR3 protein: CASSPWDRGIKGQPQHF
CDR3 DNA: TGTGCCAGCTCACCATGGGACAGGGGGATAAAGGGTCAGCCCCAGCATTTT

D gene: -
V gene: TRBV10-3
clone size: -
J gene: TRBJ2-3
CDR3 protein: CAISESVTATDTQYF
CDR3 DNA: TGTGCCATCAGTGAGTCGGTGACTGCTACAGATACGCAGTATTTT

D gene: -
V gene: TRBV6-5
clone size: few
J gene: TRBJ1-2
CDR3 protein: CASSYGGEDGYTF
CDR3 DNA: TGTGCCAGCAGTTACGGGGGGGAAGATGGCTACACCTTC

D gene: TRBD2
V gene: TRBV7-9
clone size: -
J gene: TRBJ2-5
CDR3 protein: CASSSGGALETQYF
CDR3 DNA: TGTGCCAGCAGCTCCGGGGGGGCTCTAGAGACCCAGTACTTC

D gene: -
V gene: TRBV11-2
clone size: -
J gene: TRBJ2-1
CDR3 protein: CASSPALVFDEQFF
CDR3 DNA: TGTGCCAGCAGCCCCGCGCTAGTTTTCGATGAGCAGTTCTTC

D gene: TRBD1
V gene: TRBV7-2
clone size: -
J gene: TRBJ2-7
CDR3 protein: CASSPGQGAREQYF
CDR3 DNA: TGTGCCAGCAGCCCCGGACAGGGGGCGCGAGAGCAGTACTTC

D gene: TRBD2
V gene: TRBV28
clone size: -
J gene: TRBJ2-3
CDR3 protein: CASTTGGEGRDTQYF
CDR3 DNA: TGTGCCAGCACCACGGGGGGGGAGGGCAGAGATACGCAGTATTTT

D gene: TRBD2
V gene: TRBV2
clone size: -
J gene: TRBJ2-3
CDR3 protein: CASSDRLAGVTDTQYF
CDR3 DNA: TGTGCCAGCAGTGACCGACTAGCGGGAGTAACAGATACGCAGTATTTT

D gene: TRBD1
V gene: TRBV7-2
clone size: -
J gene: TRBJ1-1
CDR3 protein: CASRTHSLLRQGQNTEAFF
CDR3 DNA: TGTGCCAGCAGGACTCACTCACTCCTTCGACAGGGACAGAACACTGAAGCTTTCTTT

D gene: -
V gene: TRBV7-3
clone size: -
J gene: TRBJ1-5
CDR3 protein: CASGSVQPQHF
CDR3 DNA: TGTGCCAGCGGTAGCGTTCAGCCCCAGCATTTT

D gene: TRBD2
V gene: TRBV4-3
clone size: few
J gene: TRBJ2-1
CDR3 protein: CASSQGLAAGDEQFF
CDR3 DNA: TGCGCCAGCAGCCAAGGTTTAGCGGCGGGGGATGAGCAGTTCTTC

D gene: -
V gene: TRBV7-2
clone size: -
J gene: TRBJ1-5
CDR3 protein: CASSLAESRLNQPQHF
CDR3 DNA: TGTGCCAGCAGCTTAGCGGAGTCTCGGTTGAATCAGCCCCAGCATTTT

D gene: -
V gene: TRBV14
clone size: -
J gene: TRBJ2-7
CDR3 protein: CASSPARLLYEQYF
CDR3 DNA: TGTGCCAGCAGCCCCGCCAGGCTACTCTACGAGCAGTACTTC

D gene: -
V gene: TRBV7-2
clone size: -
J gene: TRBJ2-6
CDR3 protein: CASSLWQGRGGANVLTF
CDR3 DNA: TGTGCCAGCAGCTTATGGCAGGGGCGAGGAGGGGCCAACGTCCTGACTTTC